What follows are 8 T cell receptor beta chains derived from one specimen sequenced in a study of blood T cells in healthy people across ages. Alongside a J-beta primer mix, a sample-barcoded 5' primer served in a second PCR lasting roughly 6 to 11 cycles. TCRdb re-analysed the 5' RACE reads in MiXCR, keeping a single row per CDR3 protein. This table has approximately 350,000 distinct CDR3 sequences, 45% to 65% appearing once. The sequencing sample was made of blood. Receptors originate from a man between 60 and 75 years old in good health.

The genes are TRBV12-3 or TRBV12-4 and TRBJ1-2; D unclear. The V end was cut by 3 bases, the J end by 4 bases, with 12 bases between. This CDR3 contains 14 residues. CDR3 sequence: CASSFSDGSYGYTF. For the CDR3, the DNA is TGTGCCAGCAGTTTCAGCGACGGCTCCTATGGCTACACCTTC.

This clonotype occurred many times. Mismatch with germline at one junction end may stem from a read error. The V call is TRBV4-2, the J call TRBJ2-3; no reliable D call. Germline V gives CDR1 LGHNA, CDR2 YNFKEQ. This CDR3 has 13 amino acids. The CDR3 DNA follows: TGTGCCAGCAGCCAAGATCAAACAGACACGCAGTATTTT. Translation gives CASSQDQTDTQYF.

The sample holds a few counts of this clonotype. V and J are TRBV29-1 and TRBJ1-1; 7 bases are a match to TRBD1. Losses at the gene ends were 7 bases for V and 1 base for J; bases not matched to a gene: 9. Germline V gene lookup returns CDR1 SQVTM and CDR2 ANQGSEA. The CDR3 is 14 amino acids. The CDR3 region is CSAGGQAANTEAFF. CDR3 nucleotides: TGCAGCGCCGGCGGACAGGCTGCGAACACTGAAGCTTTCTTT.

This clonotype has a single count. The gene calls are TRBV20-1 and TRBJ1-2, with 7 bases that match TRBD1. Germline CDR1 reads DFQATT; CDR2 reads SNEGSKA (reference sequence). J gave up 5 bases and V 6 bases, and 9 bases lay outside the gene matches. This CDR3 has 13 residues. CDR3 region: CSALPGTDYGYTF. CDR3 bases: TGCAGTGCCCTCCCCGGGACAGATTATGGCTACACCTTC.

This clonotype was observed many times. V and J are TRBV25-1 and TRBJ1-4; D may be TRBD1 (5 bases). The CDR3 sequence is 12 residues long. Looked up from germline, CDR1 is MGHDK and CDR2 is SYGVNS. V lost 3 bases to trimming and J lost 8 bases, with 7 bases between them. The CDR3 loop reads CASSEGGEKLFF. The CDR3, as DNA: TGTGCCAGCAGTGAGGGGGGGGAAAAACTGTTTTTT.

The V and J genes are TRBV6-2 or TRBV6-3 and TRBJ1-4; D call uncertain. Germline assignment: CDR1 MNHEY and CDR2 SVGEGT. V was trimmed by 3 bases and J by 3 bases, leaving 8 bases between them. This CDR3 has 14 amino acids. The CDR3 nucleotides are TGTGCCAGCAGTTATGGAGGGTCTAATGAAAAACTGTTTTTT. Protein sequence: CASSYGGSNEKLFF.

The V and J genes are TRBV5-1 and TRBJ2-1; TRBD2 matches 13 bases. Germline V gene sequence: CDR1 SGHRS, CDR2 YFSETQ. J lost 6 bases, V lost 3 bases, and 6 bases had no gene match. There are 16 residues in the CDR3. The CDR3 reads CASSSTTSGGINEQFF. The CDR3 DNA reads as TGCGCCAGCAGCTCCACGACTAGCGGGGGGATCAATGAGCAGTTCTTC.

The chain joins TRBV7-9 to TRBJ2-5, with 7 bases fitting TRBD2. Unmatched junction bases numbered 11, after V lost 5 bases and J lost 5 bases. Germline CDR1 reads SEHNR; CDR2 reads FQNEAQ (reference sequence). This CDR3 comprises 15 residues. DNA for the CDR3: TGTGCCAGCAGCCCTCGTGGGCGGGGGATGGAGACCCAGTACTTC. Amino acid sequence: CASSPRGRGMETQYF.